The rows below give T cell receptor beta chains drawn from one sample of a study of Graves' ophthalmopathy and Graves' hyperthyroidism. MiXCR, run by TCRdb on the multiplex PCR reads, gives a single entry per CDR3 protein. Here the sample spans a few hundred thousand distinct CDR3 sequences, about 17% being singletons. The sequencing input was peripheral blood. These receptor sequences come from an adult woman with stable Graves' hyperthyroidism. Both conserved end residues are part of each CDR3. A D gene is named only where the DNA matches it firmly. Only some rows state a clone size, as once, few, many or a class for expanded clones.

CDR3 protein: CASRRTGGRSDQPQHF
CDR3 DNA: TGTGCCAGCAGACGCACAGGGGGGAGATCCGATCAGCCCCAGCATTTT
D gene: TRBD1
J gene: TRBJ1-5
V gene: TRBV6-5
clone size: many

CDR3 protein: CASSPPNAQRRETQYF
CDR3 DNA: TGTGCCAGCTCACCACCTAACGCGCAGCGCCGAGAGACCCAGTACTTC
D gene: .
J gene: TRBJ2-5
V gene: TRBV18
clone size: many

CDR3 protein: CASSPRTPSGYEQYF
CDR3 DNA: TGTGCCAGCAGCCCAAGGACCCCTAGCGGGTACGAGCAGTACTTC
D gene: TRBD2
J gene: TRBJ2-7
V gene: TRBV7-2
clone size: .

CDR3 protein: CASSQDGMGREETQYF
CDR3 DNA: TGTGCCAGCAGCCAAGATGGGATGGGGAGAGAAGAGACCCAGTACTTC
D gene: .
J gene: TRBJ2-5
V gene: TRBV14
clone size: .

CDR3 protein: CASSFRPGQVREYEQYF
CDR3 DNA: TGTGCCAGCAGCTTTAGGCCTGGGCAGGTCCGTGAGTATGAGCAGTACTTC
D gene: .
J gene: TRBJ2-7
V gene: TRBV7-2
clone size: many

CDR3 protein: CASSSHWADEQYF
CDR3 DNA: TGTGCCAGCAGCTCCCATTGGGCTGACGAGCAGTACTTC
D gene: .
J gene: TRBJ2-7
V gene: TRBV7-2
clone size: many

CDR3 protein: CASSDVPYGYTF
CDR3 DNA: TGTGCCAGCAGTGATGTTCCTTATGGCTACACCTTC
D gene: .
J gene: TRBJ1-2
V gene: TRBV25-1
clone size: many

CDR3 protein: CASSGRQNSYEQYF
CDR3 DNA: TGTGCCAGCAGTGGAAGACAGAACTCCTACGAGCAGTACTTC
D gene: .
J gene: TRBJ2-7
V gene: TRBV27
clone size: many

CDR3 protein: CSAGGPSQHF
CDR3 DNA: TGCAGCGCCGGGGGACCATCCCAGCATTTT
D gene: .
J gene: TRBJ1-5
V gene: TRBV29-1
clone size: many

CDR3 protein: CSARTHSTGNTEAFF
CDR3 DNA: TGCAGTGCTAGAACCCATTCCACAGGGAACACTGAAGCTTTCTTT
D gene: .
J gene: TRBJ1-1
V gene: TRBV20-1
clone size: once

CDR3 protein: CASSVQGAGTEAFF
CDR3 DNA: TGTGCCAGCAGTGTACAGGGGGCCGGCACTGAAGCTTTCTTT
D gene: TRBD1
J gene: TRBJ1-1
V gene: TRBV6-1
clone size: many

CDR3 protein: CASSLTVGKAFF
CDR3 DNA: TGTGCCAGCAGTTTAACCGTGGGCAAAGCTTTCTTT
D gene: .
J gene: TRBJ1-1
V gene: TRBV12-3/TRBV12-4
clone size: many